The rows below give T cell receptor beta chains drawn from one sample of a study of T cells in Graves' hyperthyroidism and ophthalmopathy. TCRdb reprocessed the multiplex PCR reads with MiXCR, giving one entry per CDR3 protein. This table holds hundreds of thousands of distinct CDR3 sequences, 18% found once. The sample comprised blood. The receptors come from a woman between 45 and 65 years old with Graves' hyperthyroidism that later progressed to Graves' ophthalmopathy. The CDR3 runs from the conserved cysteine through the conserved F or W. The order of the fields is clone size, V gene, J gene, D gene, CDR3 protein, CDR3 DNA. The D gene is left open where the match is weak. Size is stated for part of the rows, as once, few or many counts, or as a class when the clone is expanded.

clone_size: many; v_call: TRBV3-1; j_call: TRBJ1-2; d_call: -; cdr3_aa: CASSQEGLYGYTF; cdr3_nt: TGTGCCAGCAGCCAAGAGGGACTCTATGGCTACACCTTC
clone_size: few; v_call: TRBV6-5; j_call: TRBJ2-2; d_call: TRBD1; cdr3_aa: CASSYRGQTGELFF; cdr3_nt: TGTGCCAGCAGTTACCGGGGACAGACCGGGGAGCTGTTTTTT
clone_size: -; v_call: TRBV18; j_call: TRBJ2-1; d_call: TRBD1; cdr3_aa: CASSSPPRDRERHEQFF; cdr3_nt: TGTGCCAGCTCATCCCCCCCCCGGGACAGGGAGAGACATGAGCAGTTCTTC
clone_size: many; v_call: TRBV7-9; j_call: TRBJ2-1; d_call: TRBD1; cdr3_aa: CASSQLDRGDEQFF; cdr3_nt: TGTGCCAGCAGCCAACTCGACAGGGGCGATGAGCAGTTCTTC
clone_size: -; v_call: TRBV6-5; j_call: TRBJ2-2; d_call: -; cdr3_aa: CASSYSIGTGELFF; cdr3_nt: TGTGCCAGCAGTTACTCGATTGGCACCGGGGAGCTGTTTTTT
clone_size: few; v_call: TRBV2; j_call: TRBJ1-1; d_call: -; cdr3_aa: CASLVRGANTEAFF; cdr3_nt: TGTGCCAGCCTAGTAAGGGGGGCGAACACTGAAGCTTTCTTT
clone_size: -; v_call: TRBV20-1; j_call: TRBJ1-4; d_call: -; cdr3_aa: CSARALGSREKLFF; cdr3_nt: TGCAGTGCTAGAGCCCTGGGGTCACGGGAAAAACTGTTTTTT
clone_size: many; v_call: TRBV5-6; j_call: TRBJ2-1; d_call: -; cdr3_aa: CASSLVRDYNEQFF; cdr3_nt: TGTGCCAGCAGCTTGGTACGGGATTACAATGAGCAGTTCTTC
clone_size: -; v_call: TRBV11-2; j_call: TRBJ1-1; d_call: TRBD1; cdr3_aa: CASSLGGTADNTEAFF; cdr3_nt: TGTGCCAGCAGCTTAGGCGGGACAGCCGATAACACTGAAGCTTTCTTT
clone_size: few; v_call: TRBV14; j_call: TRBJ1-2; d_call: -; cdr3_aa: CASSSIGGRYGYTF; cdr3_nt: TGTGCCAGCAGCTCGATCGGAGGACGCTATGGCTACACCTTC
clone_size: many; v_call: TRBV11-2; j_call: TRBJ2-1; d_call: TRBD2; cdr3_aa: CASSLVAGGPSYNEQFF; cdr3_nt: TGTGCCAGCAGCTTAGTAGCGGGGGGACCCTCCTACAATGAGCAGTTCTTC
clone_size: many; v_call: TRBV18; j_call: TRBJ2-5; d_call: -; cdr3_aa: CASSSGVEETQYF; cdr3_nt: TGTGCCAGCTCATCAGGGGTGGAGGAGACCCAGTACTTC
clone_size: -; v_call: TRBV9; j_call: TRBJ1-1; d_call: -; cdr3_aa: CASSVGPSPNEAFF; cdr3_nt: TGTGCCAGCAGCGTAGGGCCGAGCCCTAATGAAGCTTTCTTT
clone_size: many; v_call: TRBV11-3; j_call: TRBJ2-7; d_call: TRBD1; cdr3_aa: CASSFGTGGVEQYF; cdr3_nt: TGTGCCAGCAGCTTCGGGACAGGGGGCGTCGAGCAGTACTTC
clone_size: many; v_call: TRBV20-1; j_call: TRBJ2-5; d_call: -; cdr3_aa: CSEGERKTQYF; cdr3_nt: TGCAGTGAGGGGGAGAGGAAGACCCAGTACTTC
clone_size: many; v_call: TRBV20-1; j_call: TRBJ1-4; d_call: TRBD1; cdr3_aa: CSTGTGTNEKLFF; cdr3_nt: TGCAGTACCGGGACAGGCACTAATGAAAAACTGTTTTTT
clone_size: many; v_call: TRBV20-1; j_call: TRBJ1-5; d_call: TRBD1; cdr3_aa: CSAKPGQGDSFRLPQHF; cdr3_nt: TGCAGTGCTAAGCCGGGACAGGGGGATTCTTTCCGTCTGCCCCAGCATTTT
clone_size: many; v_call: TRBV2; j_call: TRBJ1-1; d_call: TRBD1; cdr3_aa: CARDRGNTEAFF; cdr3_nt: TGTGCCAGGGACAGGGGGAACACTGAAGCTTTCTTT
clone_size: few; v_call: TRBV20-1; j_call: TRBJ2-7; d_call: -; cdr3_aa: CSAKRQLVLGEQYF; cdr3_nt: TGCAGTGCCAAGAGGCAACTAGTATTGGGCGAGCAGTACTTC
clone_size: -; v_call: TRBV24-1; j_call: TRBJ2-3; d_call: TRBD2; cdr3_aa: CATSDVSGGTTDTQYF; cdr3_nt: TGTGCCACCAGTGATGTTAGCGGGGGCACTACAGATACGCAGTATTTT
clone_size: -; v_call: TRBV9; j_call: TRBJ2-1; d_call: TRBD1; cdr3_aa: CASSVSGTGTYNEQFF; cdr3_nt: TGTGCCAGCAGCGTCTCCGGGACAGGGACCTACAATGAGCAGTTCTTC
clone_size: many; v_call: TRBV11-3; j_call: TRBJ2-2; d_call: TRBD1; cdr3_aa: CASSSGTASGELFF; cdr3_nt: TGTGCCAGCAGCTCCGGGACAGCGTCCGGGGAGCTGTTTTTT
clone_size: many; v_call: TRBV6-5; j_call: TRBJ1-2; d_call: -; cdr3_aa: CASSSLAGGGYGYTF; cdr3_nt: TGTGCCAGCAGTTCACTCGCGGGGGGCGGCTATGGCTACACCTTC
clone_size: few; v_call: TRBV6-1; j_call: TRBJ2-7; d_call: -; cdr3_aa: CASSPFGREVDEQYF; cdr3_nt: TGTGCCAGCAGTCCTTTCGGTAGGGAGGTGGACGAGCAGTACTTC